A single sample gave rise to the 17 T cell receptor beta chains below, sequenced in a study of blood T cell repertoires in COVID-19. Profiled with immunoSEQ multiplex PCR; TCRdb holds only in-frame clones, not every one. Among some 200,000 clones, 85% to 95% were seen once, and the ten largest hold roughly 0.7%. Input material: peripheral blood. The receptor source for this set is a man aged 30 to 45 with COVID-19, enrolled during active disease.

V is TRBV12-3 or TRBV12-4 and J is TRBJ1-1, with D tentatively TRBD1 (6 bases). V lost 7 bases and J lost 0, with 9 bases in between. This CDR3 has 13 residues. DNA of the CDR3: TGTGCCAGCATTACAGGGATGAACACTGAAGCTTTCTTT. As protein: CASITGMNTEAFF.

The gene calls are TRBV6-5 and TRBJ1-2; D might be TRBD1 (5 bases). Germline loops: CDR1 MNHEY, CDR2 SVGAGI. CDR3 length: 15 amino acids. Deletions cut 2 bases from V and 6 bases from J, with 16 bases between. The CDR3 here is CASSYILGGTHGYTF. The CDR3 coding sequence is TGTGCCAGCAGTTACATTCTGGGGGGGACCCATGGCTACACCTTC.

The J gene is TRBJ2-1, the V gene TRBV11-3; tentative D call: TRBD2 (6 bases). V was cut by 0 bases and J by 4 bases, with 7 bases left in between. The CDR3 length is 14 residues. Germline V gene lookup returns CDR1 SGHNT and CDR2 YENEEA. Here the CDR3 reads CASSLERGYNEQFF. The CDR3 DNA is TGTGCCAGCAGCTTAGAGCGGGGTTACAATGAGCAGTTCTTC. Using reference TRBV11-3 and TRBJ2-1 for the parts outside the CDR3, the full variable domain is EAGVVQSPRYKIIEKKQPVAFWCNPISGHNTLYWYLQNLGQGPELLIRYENEEAVDDSQLPKDRFSAERLKGVDSTLKIQPAELGDSAVYLCASSLERGYNEQFFGPGTRLTVL.

Here the CDR3 reads CASRPWDSAREQYF. CDR3 in DNA: TGCGCCAGCAGACCCTGGGACTCAGCTCGGGAGCAGTACTTC. The chain is built from TRBV10-2 and TRBJ2-7; D is perhaps TRBD2 (6 bases). The CDR3 has 14 residues. Germline V lookup: CDR1 WSHSY, CDR2 SAAADI. V lost 6 bases, J lost 7 bases, and 19 bases lay in between.

The gene calls are TRBV11-3 and TRBJ2-2; a weak D match, TRBD1 (7 bases). V lost 5 bases and J lost 3, with 13 bases in between. Germline CDR1 is SGHNT and CDR2 is YENEEA. The CDR3 covers 15 residues. CDR3 DNA: TGTGCCAGCAGCCGAAGCAGGGGGGACACCGGGGAGCTGTTTTTT. It encodes CASSRSRGDTGELFF.

This clone was observed a single time. V gene TRBV11-2 combines with J gene TRBJ2-1, with 13 bases identical to TRBD2. The junction had 9 bases not matched to a gene; V was cut back by 5 bases and J by 8 bases. The CDR3 runs to 16 residues. The germline V gene has CDR1 SGHAT and CDR2 FQNNGV. Here the CDR3 DNA reads TGTGCCAGCAGCCCGGGGCGGGGGACTAGCGGGGATGAGCAGTTCTTC. Translation gives CASSPGRGTSGDEQFF. The full variable domain, its missing parts supplied by reference TRBV11-2 and TRBJ2-1, is EAGVAQSPRYKIIEKRQSVAFWCNPISGHATLYWYQQILGQGPKLLIQFQNNGVVDDSQLPKDRFSAERLKGVDSTLKIQPAKLEDSAVYLCASSPGRGTSGDEQFFGPGTRLTVL.

The chain is built from TRBV29-1 and TRBJ2-1, with 10 bases that match TRBD2. The V segment lost 3 bases and the J segment 7 bases; nucleotides outside the gene matches: 6. The germline gives CDR1 SQVTM, CDR2 ANQGSEA. CDR3 length equals 14 residues. The CDR3 DNA reads TGCAGCGTTGATGCCAGCGGGGGGGTGAATGAGCAGTTCTTC. Its protein is CSVDASGGVNEQFF.

The chain carries TRBV6-5 and TRBJ1-2; weak D call: TRBD1 (6 bases). CDR1 is MNHEY and CDR2 is SVGAGI in the germline V gene. The CDR3 covers 12 residues. Trimming left V 11 bases short and J 5 bases short, with 15 bases between. CDR3 residues: CAGRTDSYGYTF. The DNA for the CDR3 is TGTGCCGGACGGACAGATTCATATGGCTACACCTTC.

The chain carries TRBV3-1 (or the pseudogene TRBV3-2) and TRBJ1-3; D remains ambiguous. CDR1 is LGHDT, CDR2 YNNKEL, per germline (reference sequence). This CDR3 comprises 12 residues. V was cut by 2 bases and J by 8 bases, with 7 bases left in between. Here the CDR3 reads CASSQLSYTIYF. In DNA form, the CDR3 reads TGTGCCAGCAGCCAACTGTCCTACACCATATATTTT.

The rearrangement links TRBV2 to TRBJ2-7, with D possibly TRBD1 on 5 matching bases. CDR3 length: 13 amino acids. Germline V gives CDR1 SNHLY, CDR2 FYNNEI. V lost 5 bases and J 4 bases, leaving 12 bases between the germline ends. Written as DNA, the CDR3 is TGTGCCAGCAGTCCGACAGCAGCTTACGAGCAGTACTTC. Its protein is CASSPTAAYEQYF.

J is TRBJ2-3 and V is TRBV18; TRBD2 matches 8 bases. Germline V CDR1 and CDR2: KGHSH, LQKENI. CDR3 length: 14 amino acids. J gave up 1 base and V 5 bases, and 2 bases lay outside the gene matches. The CDR3 region has the DNA TGTGCCAGCTCAGCGGGGGGACGCACAGATACGCAGTATTTT. This translates into CASSAGGRTDTQYF. Looking up the rest from reference TRBV18 and TRBJ2-3 gives the full variable domain: NAGVMQNPRHLVRRRGQEARLRCSPMKGHSHVYWYRQLPEEGLKFMVYLQKENIIDESGMPKERFSAEFPKEGPSILRIQQVVRGDSAAYFCASSAGGRTDTQYFGPGTRLTVL.

The gene calls are TRBV7-9 and TRBJ1-5; 8 positions agree with TRBD1. There are 18 residues in the CDR3. Germline CDR1 reads SEHNR; CDR2 reads FQNEAQ (reference sequence). The J segment lost 0 bases and the V segment lost 1 base, leaving 8 bases of the junction unmatched. The DNA of the CDR3 is TGTGCCAGCAGCTTAGGCACAGGGGGTAGTTATAGCAATCAGCCCCAGCATTTT. Translated: CASSLGTGGSYSNQPQHF.

V is TRBV10-2 and J is TRBJ1-5, with D possibly TRBD1 on 5 matching bases. Germline CDR1 WSHSY, CDR2 SAAADI. Trimming shortened V by 9 bases and J by 2 bases, and 17 bases separated the two germline ends. CDR3 size: 15 residues. CDR3 nucleotide sequence: TGCGCCAGTGTCGACAGATATTGGGGCAATCAGCCCCAGCATTTT. Translating gives CASVDRYWGNQPQHF.

V gene TRBV5-5 combines with J gene TRBJ2-6; a weak D match, TRBD2 (6 bases). The CDR3 covers 17 residues. Germline V gene data show CDR1 as SGHKS and CDR2 as YYEKEE (reference sequence). V was cut by 4 bases and J by 3 bases, with 17 bases left in between. The CDR3 is CASSLPAGIGGANVLTF. The CDR3 nucleotides are TGTGCCAGCAGCCTCCCGGCGGGAATCGGTGGGGCCAACGTCCTGACTTTC.

The CDR3 DNA reads TGTGCCAGCAGTGATGAGGGTTCCAACTATGGCTACACCTTC. Its translation is CASSDEGSNYGYTF. This chain links TRBV25-1 with TRBJ1-2; D is uncertain. The CDR3 runs 14 residues. The germline CDR1 and CDR2 sequences are MGHDK and SYGVNS. Trimming left V 3 bases short and J 2 bases short, with 10 bases between.

The V gene is TRBV19, the J gene TRBJ1-1; a possible D gene is TRBD1 (5 bases). Between the trimmed V and J ends, which lost 3 bases and 1 base, there was a span of 9 bases. This CDR3 contains 14 residues. Germline values: CDR1 LNHDA, CDR2 SQIVND (reference sequence). The CDR3 loop reads CASSIPQGNTEAFF. CDR3 nucleotides: TGTGCCAGTAGTATTCCTCAGGGGAACACTGAAGCTTTCTTT.

This chain joins TRBV10-1 and TRBJ1-1, with D perhaps TRBD1 (6 bases). The CDR3 spans 15 residues. CDR1 and CDR2 (germline): WNHNN, SYGVQD (reference sequence). With 5 bases removed from V and 3 bases from J, the gap between germline ends came to 16 bases. The CDR3 nucleotides read TGCGCCAGCAGTTTTCGGGGGGCCGGGGACACTGAAGCTTTCTTT. This gives the protein CASSFRGAGDTEAFF.